Each of the 5 T cell receptor beta chains below was sequenced from the same sample in a study of identifying expanded T cells in peripheral blood. The data were produced by immunoSEQ multiplex PCR, yet TCRdb's version contains in-frame clones alone and is incomplete. The repertoire consists of fewer than 110,000 clones, with around nine tenths occurring once and the leading ten covering approximately 18%. The specimen sequenced was blood. These receptors came from a person aged 18 to 75 in good health.

This clone appeared a single time. The CDR3 sequence: CASSPSPYEQYF. The CDR3, as DNA: TGTGCCAGCAGCCCCAGTCCCTACGAGCAGTACTTC. The genes are TRBV28 and TRBJ2-7; D not certain. Germline V gene sequence: CDR1 MDHEN, CDR2 SYDVKM. The V end lost 6 bases, the J end lost 2 bases, and 8 bases lay between the germline ends. The CDR3 is 12 amino acids.

The chain employs TRBV30 and TRBJ2-7; TRBD2 matches 13 bases. This CDR3 has 16 residues. Losses at the gene ends were 0 bases for V and 4 bases for J; bases not matched to a gene: 6. Germline CDR1 and CDR2: GTSNPN and SVGIG (reference sequence). The CDR3 reads CAWSVPGLAGIYEQYF. The DNA of the CDR3 is TGTGCCTGGAGTGTCCCGGGACTAGCGGGGATTTACGAGCAGTACTTC.

This chain links TRBV11-2 with TRBJ2-7; D is unresolved. Trimming took 2 bases from V and 4 from J, leaving 0 bases between them. There are 10 residues in the CDR3. The germline gives CDR1 SGHAT, CDR2 FQNNGV. In DNA form, the CDR3 reads TGTGCCAGCAGCTTATACGAGCAGTACTTC. Amino acid sequence: CASSLYEQYF.

In its sample, this clone was seen once. CDR3 nucleotides: TGTGCCAGCAGCTCCTATAGCAATCAGCCCCAGCATTTT. The encoded protein is CASSSYSNQPQHF. The chain uses TRBV7-2 and TRBJ1-5, with D unclear. The CDR3 is 13 amino acids. V was trimmed by 4 bases and J by 0 bases, leaving 4 bases between them. Germline V gene data show CDR1 as SGHTA and CDR2 as FQGNSA.

This chain uses TRBV5-1 with TRBJ2-7; TRBD2 might be the D (5 bases). This CDR3 contains 14 residues. Trimming took 4 bases from V and 0 from J, leaving 11 bases between them. From germline, CDR1 is SGHRS and CDR2 YFSETQ. The CDR3 protein is CASSDGLFSYEQYF. The CDR3 bases are TGCGCCAGCAGCGACGGACTGTTCTCCTACGAGCAGTACTTC.